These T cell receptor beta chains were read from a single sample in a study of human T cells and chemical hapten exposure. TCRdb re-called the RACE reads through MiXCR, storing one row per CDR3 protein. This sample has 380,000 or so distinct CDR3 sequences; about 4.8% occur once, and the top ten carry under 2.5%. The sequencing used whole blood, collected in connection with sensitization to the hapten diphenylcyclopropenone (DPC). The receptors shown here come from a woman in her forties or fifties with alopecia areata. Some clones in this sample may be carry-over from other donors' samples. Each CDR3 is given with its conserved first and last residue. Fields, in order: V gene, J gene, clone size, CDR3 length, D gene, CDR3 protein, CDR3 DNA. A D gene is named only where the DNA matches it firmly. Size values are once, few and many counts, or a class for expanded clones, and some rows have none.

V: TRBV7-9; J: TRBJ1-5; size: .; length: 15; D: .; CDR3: CASSPLAGAHQPQHF; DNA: TGTGCCAGCAGCCCCTTAGCCGGGGCGCATCAGCCCCAGCATTTT
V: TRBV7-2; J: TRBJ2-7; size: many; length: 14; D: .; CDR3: CASSSGRGSYEQYF; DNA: TGTGCCAGCAGCTCCGGGCGGGGAAGCTACGAGCAGTACTTC
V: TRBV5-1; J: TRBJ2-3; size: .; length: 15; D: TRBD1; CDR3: CASGTGRTGADTQYF; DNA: TGCGCCAGCGGGACGGGTCGGACAGGGGCAGATACGCAGTATTTT
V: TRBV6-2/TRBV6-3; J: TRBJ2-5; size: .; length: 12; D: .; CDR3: CASSYAQETQYF; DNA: TGTGCCAGCAGTTACGCCCAAGAGACCCAGTACTTC
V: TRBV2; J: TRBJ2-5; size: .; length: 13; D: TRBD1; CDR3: CAIARGQRETQYF; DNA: TGTGCCATCGCCAGGGGGCAGCGGGAGACCCAGTACTTC
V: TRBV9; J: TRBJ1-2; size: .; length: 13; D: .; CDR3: CASSPDIYYGYTF; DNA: TGTGCCAGCAGCCCAGACATATACTATGGCTACACCTTC
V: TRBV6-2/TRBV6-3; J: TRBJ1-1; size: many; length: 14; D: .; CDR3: CASSYRTMNTEAFF; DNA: TGTGCCAGCAGTTACCGGACAATGAACACTGAAGCTTTCTTT
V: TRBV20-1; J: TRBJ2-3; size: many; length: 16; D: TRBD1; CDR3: CSAFQKGQVSTDTQYF; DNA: TGCAGTGCTTTTCAGAAGGGACAGGTCAGCACAGATACGCAGTATTTT
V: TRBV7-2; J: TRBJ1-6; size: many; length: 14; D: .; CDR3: CASSPHSRDSPLHF; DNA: TGTGCCAGCAGCCCACATTCCAGGGACTCACCCCTCCACTTT
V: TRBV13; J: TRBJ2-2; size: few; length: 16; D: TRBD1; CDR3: CASSLLGTANTGELFF; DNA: TGTGCCAGCAGCTTGCTCGGGACAGCGAACACCGGGGAGCTGTTTTTT
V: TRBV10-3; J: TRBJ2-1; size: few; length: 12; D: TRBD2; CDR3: CAAGRTGAMEFF; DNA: TGTGCCGCCGGGAGGACCGGTGCAATGGAGTTCTTC
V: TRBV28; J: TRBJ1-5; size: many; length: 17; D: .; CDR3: CASSFLDFRLADQPQHF; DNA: TGTGCCAGCAGTTTTTTGGACTTCCGGTTGGCCGATCAGCCCCAGCATTTT
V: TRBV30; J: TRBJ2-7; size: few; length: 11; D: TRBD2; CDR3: CAWSPGGEQYF; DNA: TGTGCCTGGAGTCCGGGGGGGGAGCAGTACTTC
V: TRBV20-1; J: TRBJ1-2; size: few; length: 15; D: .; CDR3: CSARVGGDLNYGYTF; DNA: TGCAGTGCTAGAGTGGGGGGCGACCTTAACTATGGCTACACCTTC
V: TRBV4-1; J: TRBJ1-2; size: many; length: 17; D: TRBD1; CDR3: CASSQLLGAGGVYGYTF; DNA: TGCGCCAGCAGCCAACTCCTAGGGGCAGGGGGCGTCTATGGCTACACCTTC
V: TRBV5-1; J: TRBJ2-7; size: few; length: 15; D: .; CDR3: CASSPDGVRSYEQYF; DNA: TGCGCCAGCAGCCCGGACGGCGTTCGATCCTACGAGCAGTACTTC
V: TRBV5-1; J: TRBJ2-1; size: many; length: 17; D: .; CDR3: CASSPGGGAPTYNEQFF; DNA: TGCGCCAGCAGCCCCGGGGGCGGGGCCCCCACCTACAATGAGCAGTTCTTC
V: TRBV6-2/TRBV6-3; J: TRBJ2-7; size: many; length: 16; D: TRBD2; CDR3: CASSYSSASGSYEQYF; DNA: TGTGCCAGCAGTTACTCGAGCGCTAGCGGGAGCTACGAGCAGTACTTC
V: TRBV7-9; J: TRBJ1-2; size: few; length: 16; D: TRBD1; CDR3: CASSANPLTGPNGYTF; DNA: TGTGCCAGCAGCGCGAACCCTTTGACAGGGCCCAATGGCTACACCTTC
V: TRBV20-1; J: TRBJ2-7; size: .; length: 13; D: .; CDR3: CSARDVRSYEQYF; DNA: TGCAGTGCTAGAGACGTTCGGTCCTACGAGCAGTACTTC
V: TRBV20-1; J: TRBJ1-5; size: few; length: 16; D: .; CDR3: CSAREEGSANNQPQHF; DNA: TGCAGTGCCAGAGAGGAGGGGTCAGCGAACAATCAGCCCCAGCATTTT
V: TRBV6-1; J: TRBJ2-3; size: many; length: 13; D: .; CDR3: CASSPGLSDTQYF; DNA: TGTGCCAGCAGCCCTGGACTGTCCGATACGCAGTATTTT
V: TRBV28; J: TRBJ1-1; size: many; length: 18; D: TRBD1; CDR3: CASSPPGQIGAGYTEAFF; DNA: TGTGCCAGCAGTCCCCCGGGACAGATCGGGGCCGGGTACACTGAAGCTTTCTTT
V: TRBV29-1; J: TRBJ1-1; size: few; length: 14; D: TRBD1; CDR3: CSVPLQGPNTEAFF; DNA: TGCAGCGTACCTTTACAGGGGCCGAACACTGAAGCTTTCTTT
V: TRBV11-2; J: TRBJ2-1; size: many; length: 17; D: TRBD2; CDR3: CASSLGTSGFLHNEQFF; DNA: TGTGCCAGCAGCTTGGGGACTAGCGGATTCCTCCACAATGAGCAGTTCTTC
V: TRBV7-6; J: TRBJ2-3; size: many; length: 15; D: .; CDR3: CASSLAGVRTDTQYF; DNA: TGTGCCAGCAGCTTAGCGGGAGTTCGCACAGATACGCAGTATTTT
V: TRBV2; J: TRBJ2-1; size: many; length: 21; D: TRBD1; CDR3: CASSEAWDRGQNLGSYNEQFF; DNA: TGTGCCAGCAGTGAAGCCTGGGACAGGGGGCAGAATCTGGGCTCCTACAATGAGCAGTTCTTC
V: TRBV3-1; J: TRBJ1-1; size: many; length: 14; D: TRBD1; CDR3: CASSQDGGGSLAFF; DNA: TGTGCCAGCAGCCAAGATGGAGGGGGCAGTTTAGCTTTCTTT
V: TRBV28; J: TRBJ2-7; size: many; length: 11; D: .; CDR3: CASSLTAEQYF; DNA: TGTGCCAGCAGTTTAACGGCCGAGCAGTACTTC
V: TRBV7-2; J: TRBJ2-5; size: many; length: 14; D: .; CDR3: CASSRAPDRETQYF; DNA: TGTGCCAGCAGCCGGGCCCCCGACCGAGAGACCCAGTACTTC
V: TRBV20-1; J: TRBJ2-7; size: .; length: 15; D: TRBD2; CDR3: CSAQGLAANTYEQYF; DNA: TGCAGTGCTCAGGGACTAGCGGCGAACACCTACGAGCAGTACTTC
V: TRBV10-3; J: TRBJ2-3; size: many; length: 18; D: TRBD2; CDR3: CAIRSTSGGGAGTDTQYF; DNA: TGTGCCATCAGATCTACTAGCGGGGGTGGAGCGGGCACAGATACGCAGTATTTT
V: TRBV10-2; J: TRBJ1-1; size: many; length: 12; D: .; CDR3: CASSEVAYEAFF; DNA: TGCGCCAGCAGTGAGGTCGCGTATGAAGCTTTCTTT
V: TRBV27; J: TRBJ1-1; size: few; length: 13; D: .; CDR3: CASSLVGGEEAFF; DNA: TGTGCCAGCAGTTTAGTAGGAGGGGAGGAAGCTTTCTTT
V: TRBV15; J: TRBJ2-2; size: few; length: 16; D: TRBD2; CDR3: CATSRDRGGHTGELFF; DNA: TGTGCCACCAGCAGAGATCGGGGGGGTCACACCGGGGAGCTGTTTTTT
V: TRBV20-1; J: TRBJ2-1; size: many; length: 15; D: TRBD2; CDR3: CSARSSGGLYNEQFF; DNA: TGCAGTGCTAGGTCTAGCGGGGGGCTTTACAATGAGCAGTTCTTC
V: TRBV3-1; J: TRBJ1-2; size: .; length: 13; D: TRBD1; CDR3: CASSRGTGEGYTF; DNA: TGTGCCAGCAGCCGAGGGACAGGGGAAGGCTACACCTTC
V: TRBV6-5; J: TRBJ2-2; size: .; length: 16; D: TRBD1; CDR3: CASSYEGQVGPGELFF; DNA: TGTGCCAGCAGTTACGAGGGACAGGTTGGACCCGGGGAGCTGTTTTTT
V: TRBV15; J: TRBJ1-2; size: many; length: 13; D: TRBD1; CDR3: CATSRRDRGGYTF; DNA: TGTGCCACCAGCAGACGGGACAGAGGAGGCTACACCTTC
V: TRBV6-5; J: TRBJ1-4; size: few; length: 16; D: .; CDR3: CASSPLGAPGNEKLFF; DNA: TGTGCCAGCAGTCCCTTAGGGGCCCCCGGGAATGAAAAACTGTTTTTT
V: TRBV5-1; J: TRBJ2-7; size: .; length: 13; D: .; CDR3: CASSLDTRGEQYF; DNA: TGCGCCAGCAGCTTGGATACTAGGGGCGAGCAGTACTTC
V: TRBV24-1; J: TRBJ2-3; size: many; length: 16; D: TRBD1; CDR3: CATSDQTGVSSDTQYF; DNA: TGTGCCACCAGTGATCAGACAGGGGTATCATCGGATACGCAGTATTTT
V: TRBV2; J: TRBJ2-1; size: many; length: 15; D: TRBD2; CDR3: CASSARLAGYNEQFF; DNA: TGTGCCAGCAGTGCAAGACTAGCGGGGTACAATGAGCAGTTCTTC
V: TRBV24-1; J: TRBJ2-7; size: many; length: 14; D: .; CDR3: CATSDPRQSYEQYF; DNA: TGTGCCACCAGTGATCCCCGCCAGTCTTACGAGCAGTACTTC
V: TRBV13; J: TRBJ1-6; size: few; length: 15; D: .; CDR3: CASSGSMTGGSPLHF; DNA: TGTGCCAGCAGCGGGAGCATGACAGGAGGATCACCCCTCCACTTT
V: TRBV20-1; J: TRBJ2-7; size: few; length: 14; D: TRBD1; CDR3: CSAEDGDRASEQYF; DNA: TGCAGTGCCGAGGATGGGGACAGGGCGTCCGAGCAGTACTTC
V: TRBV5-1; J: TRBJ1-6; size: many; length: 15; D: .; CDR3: CASSPESSYNSPLHF; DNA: TGCGCCAGCAGCCCGGAGAGCTCCTATAATTCACCCCTCCACTTT
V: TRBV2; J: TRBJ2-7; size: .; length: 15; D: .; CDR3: CASSRGGIFSYEQYF; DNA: TGTGCCAGCAGCAGAGGGGGAATCTTCTCCTACGAGCAGTACTTC
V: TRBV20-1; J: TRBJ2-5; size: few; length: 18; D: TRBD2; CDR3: CSARDFLAGGPGQETQYF; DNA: TGCAGTGCTAGAGATTTCCTAGCGGGGGGGCCGGGCCAAGAGACCCAGTACTTC
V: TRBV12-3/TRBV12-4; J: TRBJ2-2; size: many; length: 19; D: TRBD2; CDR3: CASSPPGLAGGRNTGELFF; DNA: TGTGCCAGCAGCCCCCCCGGACTAGCGGGAGGACGTAACACCGGGGAGCTGTTTTTT
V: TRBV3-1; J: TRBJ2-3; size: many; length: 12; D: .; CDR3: CASSQGLGTQYF; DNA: TGTGCCAGCAGCCAAGGCCTTGGTACGCAGTATTTT
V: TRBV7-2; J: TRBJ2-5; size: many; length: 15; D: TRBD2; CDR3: CASSLPTSGTETQYF; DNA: TGTGCCAGCAGCCTCCCGACTAGCGGGACAGAGACCCAGTACTTC
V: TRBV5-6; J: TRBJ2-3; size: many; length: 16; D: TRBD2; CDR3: CASSPGRRGGTDTQYF; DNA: TGTGCCAGCAGCCCCGGCAGGCGGGGGGGCACAGATACGCAGTATTTT
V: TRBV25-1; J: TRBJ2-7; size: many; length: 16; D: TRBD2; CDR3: CASSAPGTRNLNEQYF; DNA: TGTGCCAGCAGTGCCCCCGGGACTAGGAATCTCAACGAGCAGTACTTC